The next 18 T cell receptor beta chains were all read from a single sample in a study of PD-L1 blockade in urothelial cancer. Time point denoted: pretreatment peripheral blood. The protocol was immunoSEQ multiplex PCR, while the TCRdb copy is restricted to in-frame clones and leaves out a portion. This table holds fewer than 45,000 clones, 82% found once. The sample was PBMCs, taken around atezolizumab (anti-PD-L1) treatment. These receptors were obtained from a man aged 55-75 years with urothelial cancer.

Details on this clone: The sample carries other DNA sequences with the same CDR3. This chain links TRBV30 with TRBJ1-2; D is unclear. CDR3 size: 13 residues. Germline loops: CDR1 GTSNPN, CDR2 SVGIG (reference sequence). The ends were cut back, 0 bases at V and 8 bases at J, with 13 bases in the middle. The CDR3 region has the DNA TGTGCCTGGAGTGTTCCCCCGGCGGCGGGCTACACCTTC. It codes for CAWSVPPAAGYTF. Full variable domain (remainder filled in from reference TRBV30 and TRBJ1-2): SQTIHQWPATLVQPVGSPLSLECTVEGTSNPNLYWYRQAAGRGLQLLFYSVGIGQISSEVPQNLSASRPQDRQFILSSKKLLLSDSGFYLCAWSVPPAAGYTFGSGTRLTVV.

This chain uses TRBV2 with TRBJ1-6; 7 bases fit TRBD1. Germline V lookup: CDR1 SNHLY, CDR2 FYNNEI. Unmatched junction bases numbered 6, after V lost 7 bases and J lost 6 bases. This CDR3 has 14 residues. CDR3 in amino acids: CASTLTGLNSPLHF. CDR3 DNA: TGTGCCAGCACCCTGACAGGGCTTAATTCACCCCTCCACTTT. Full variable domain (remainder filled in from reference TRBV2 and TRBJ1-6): EPEVTQTPSHQVTQMGQEVILRCVPISNHLYFYWYRQILGQKVEFLVSFYNNEISEKSEIFDDQFSVERPDGSNFTLKIRSTKLEDSAMYFCASTLTGLNSPLHFGNGTRLTVT.

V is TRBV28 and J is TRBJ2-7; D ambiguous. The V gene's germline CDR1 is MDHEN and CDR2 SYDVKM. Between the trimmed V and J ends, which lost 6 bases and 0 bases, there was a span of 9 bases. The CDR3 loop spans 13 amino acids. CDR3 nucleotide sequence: TGTGCCAGCAGGGGTACAGACTCCTACGAGCAGTACTTC. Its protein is CASRGTDSYEQYF.

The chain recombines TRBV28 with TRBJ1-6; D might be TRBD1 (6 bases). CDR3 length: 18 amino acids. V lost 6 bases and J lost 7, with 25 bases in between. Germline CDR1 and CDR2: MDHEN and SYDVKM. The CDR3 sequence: CASSLGDRSGLENSPLHF. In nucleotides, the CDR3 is TGTGCCAGCAGCCTTGGCGACAGGTCGGGCTTAGAGAATTCACCCCTCCACTTT. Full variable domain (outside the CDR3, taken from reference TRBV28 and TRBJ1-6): DVKVTQSSRYLVKRTGEKVFLECVQDMDHENMFWYRQDPGLGLRLIYFSYDVKMKEKGDIPEGYSVSREKKERFSLILESASTNQTSMYLCASSLGDRSGLENSPLHFGNGTRLTVT.

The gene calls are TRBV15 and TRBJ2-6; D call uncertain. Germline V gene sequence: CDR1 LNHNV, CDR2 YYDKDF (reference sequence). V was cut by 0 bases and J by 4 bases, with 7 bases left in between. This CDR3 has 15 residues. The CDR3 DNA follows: TGTGCCACCAGCAGAGAAGAGCTGGGGGCCAACGTCCTGACTTTC. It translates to CATSREELGANVLTF.

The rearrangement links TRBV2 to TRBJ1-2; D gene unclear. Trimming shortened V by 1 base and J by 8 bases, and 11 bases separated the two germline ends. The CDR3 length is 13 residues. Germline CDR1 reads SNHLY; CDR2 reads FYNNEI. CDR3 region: CASSEEDRGGYTF. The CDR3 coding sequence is TGTGCCAGCAGTGAAGAAGACCGGGGAGGCTACACCTTC.

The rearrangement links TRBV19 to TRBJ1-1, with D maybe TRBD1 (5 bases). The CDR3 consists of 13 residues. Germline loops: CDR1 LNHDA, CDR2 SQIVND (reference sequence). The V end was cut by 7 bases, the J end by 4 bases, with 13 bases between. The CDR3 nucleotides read TGTGCCAGTATTGGTAAGGGGCCCACTGAAGCTTTCTTT. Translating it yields CASIGKGPTEAFF.

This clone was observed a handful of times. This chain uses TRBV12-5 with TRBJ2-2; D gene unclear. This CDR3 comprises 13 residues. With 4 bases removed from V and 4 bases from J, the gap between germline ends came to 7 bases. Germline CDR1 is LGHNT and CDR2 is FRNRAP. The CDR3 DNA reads TGTGCTAGTGGTTCCCCCCTCACCGGGGAGCTGTTTTTT. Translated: CASGSPLTGELFF. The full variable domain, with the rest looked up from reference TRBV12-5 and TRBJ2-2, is DARVTQTPRHKVTEMGQEVTMRCQPILGHNTVFWYRQTMMQGLELLAYFRNRAPLDDSGMPKDRFSAEMPDATLATLKIQPSEPRDSAVYFCASGSPLTGELFFGEGSRLTVL.

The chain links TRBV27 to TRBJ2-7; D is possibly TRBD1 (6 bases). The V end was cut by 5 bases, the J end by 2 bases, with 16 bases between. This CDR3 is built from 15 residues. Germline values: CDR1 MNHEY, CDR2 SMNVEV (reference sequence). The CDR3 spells CASSPQNRVAYEQYF. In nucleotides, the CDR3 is TGTGCCAGCAGTCCGCAAAACAGGGTAGCCTACGAGCAGTACTTC.

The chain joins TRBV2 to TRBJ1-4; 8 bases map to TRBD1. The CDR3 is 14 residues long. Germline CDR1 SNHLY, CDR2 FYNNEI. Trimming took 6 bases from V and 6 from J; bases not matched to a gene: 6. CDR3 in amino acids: CASRDRVPDEKLFF. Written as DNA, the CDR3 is TGTGCCAGCAGGGACAGGGTACCGGATGAAAAACTGTTTTTT. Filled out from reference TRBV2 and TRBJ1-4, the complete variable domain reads EPEVTQTPSHQVTQMGQEVILRCVPISNHLYFYWYRQILGQKVEFLVSFYNNEISEKSEIFDDQFSVERPDGSNFTLKIRSTKLEDSAMYFCASRDRVPDEKLFFGSGTQLSVL.

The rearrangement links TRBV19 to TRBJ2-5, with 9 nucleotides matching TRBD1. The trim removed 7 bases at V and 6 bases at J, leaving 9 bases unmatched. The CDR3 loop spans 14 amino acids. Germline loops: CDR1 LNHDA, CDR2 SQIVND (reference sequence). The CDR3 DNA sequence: TGTGCCAGTAAAGCCGGGACAGGGACGCAGACCCAGTACTTC. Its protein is CASKAGTGTQTQYF.

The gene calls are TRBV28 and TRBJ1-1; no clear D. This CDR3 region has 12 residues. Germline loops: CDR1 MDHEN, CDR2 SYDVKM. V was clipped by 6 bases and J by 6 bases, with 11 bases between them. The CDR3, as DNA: TGTGCCAGCAGGGGTTCCGGGGCTGAAGCTTTCTTT. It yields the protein CASRGSGAEAFF.

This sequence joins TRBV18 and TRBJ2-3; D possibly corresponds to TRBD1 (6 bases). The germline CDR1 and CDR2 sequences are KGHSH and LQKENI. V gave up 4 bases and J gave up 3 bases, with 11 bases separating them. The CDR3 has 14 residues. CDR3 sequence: CASSRAQGTDTQYF. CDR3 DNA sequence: TGTGCCAGCTCACGGGCCCAGGGGACAGATACGCAGTATTTT.

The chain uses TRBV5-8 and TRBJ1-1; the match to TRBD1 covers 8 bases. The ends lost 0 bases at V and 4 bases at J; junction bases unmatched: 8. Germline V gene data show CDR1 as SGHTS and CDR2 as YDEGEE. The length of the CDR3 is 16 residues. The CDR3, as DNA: TGTGCCAGCAGCTTGGCGGGGGGACAGGTGGGCACTGAAGCTTTCTTT. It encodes CASSLAGGQVGTEAFF.

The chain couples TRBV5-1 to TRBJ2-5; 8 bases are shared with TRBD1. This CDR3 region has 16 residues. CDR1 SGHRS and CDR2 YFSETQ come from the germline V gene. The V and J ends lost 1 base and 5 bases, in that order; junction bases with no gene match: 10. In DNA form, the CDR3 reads TGCGCCAGCAGCTTGATGGGGACAGGTTCGTGGGAGACCCAGTACTTC. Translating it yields CASSLMGTGSWETQYF.

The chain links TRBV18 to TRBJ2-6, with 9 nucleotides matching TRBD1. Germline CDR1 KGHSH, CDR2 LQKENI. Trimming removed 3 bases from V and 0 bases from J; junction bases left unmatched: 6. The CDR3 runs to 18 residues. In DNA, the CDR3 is TGTGCCAGCTCACCCGGGACAGGGACGAACTCTGGGGCCAACGTCCTGACTTTC. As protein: CASSPGTGTNSGANVLTF.

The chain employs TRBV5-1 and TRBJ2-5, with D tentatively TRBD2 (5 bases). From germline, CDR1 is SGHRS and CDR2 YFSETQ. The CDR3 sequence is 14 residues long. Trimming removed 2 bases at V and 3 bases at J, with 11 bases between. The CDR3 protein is CASSFSGFEETQYF. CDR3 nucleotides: TGCGCCAGCAGCTTCTCGGGATTCGAAGAGACCCAGTACTTC. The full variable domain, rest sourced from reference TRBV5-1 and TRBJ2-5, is KAGVTQTPRYLIKTRGQQVTLSCSPISGHRSVSWYQQTPGQGLQFLFEYFSETQRNKGNFPGRFSGRQFSNSRSEMNVSTLELGDSALYLCASSFSGFEETQYFGPGTRLLVL.

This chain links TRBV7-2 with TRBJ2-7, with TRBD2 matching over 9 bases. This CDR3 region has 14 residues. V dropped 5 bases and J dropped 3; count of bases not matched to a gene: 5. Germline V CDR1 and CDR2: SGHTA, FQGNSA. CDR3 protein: CASSRWTSVYEQYF. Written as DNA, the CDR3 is TGTGCCAGCAGCCGATGGACTAGCGTCTACGAGCAGTACTTC.